This TCR beta chain was captured in a study of identifying expanded T cells in peripheral blood. V was trimmed by 1 base and J by 2 bases, leaving 6 bases between them. This CDR3 contains 14 residues. In germline, CDR1 is SEHNR, CDR2 FQNEAQ (reference sequence). Profiled with immunoSEQ multiplex PCR; TCRdb holds only in-frame clones, not every one. The data contain some 91,000 clones, about 87% of them singletons. The chain combines TRBV7-9 with TRBJ1-3; D unclear. The TCR comes from a person between 18 and 75 years old in good health. The sequencing sample was made of blood. The CDR3 coding sequence is TGTGCCAGCAGCTTAGTCAGTGCTGGAAACACCATATATTTT. Its translation: CASSLVSAGNTIYF.